This passage covers 18 T cell receptor beta chains from one sample sequenced in a study of beta chain features in type 1 diabetes (dated by TCRdb to the late 2010s). Receptor libraries were prepared by the immunoSEQ multiplex PCR assay. All of the isolated RNA was reverse transcribed with the High Capacity cDNA Reverse Transcription Kit, so expressed TCRB transcripts were sequenced. The table was pulled from immuneACCESS by TCRdb, which kept in-frame rearrangements only. Such tables lose some clones; where checked, under half of the loss comes from unresolved V genes, and the rest has no known cause. The sample table holds 600,000 to 650,000 clones, of which roughly 15% were seen once. Together, the top ten hold around 0.1% of the sample. The sequenced material came from naive CD4+ T cells from blood. The cell subset or site label corresponds to: true naive CD4+ T cells. The receptors were gathered from a man between 18 and 29 years old in good health.

This sequence joins TRBV4-3 and TRBJ1-1; TRBD1 might be the D (5 bases). The CDR3 is 15 amino acids. Germline V gene lookup returns CDR1 LGHNA and CDR2 YSLEER. V shed 3 bases and J shed 0 bases, with 11 bases lying between them. The CDR3 region is CASSHRGSMNTEAFF. The CDR3 DNA sequence: TGCGCCAGCAGCCACCGGGGCTCCATGAACACTGAAGCTTTCTTT.

The chain is built from TRBV2 and TRBJ2-2, with TRBD2 as a possible D gene (6 bases). The CDR3 consists of 14 residues. Germline CDR1 reads SNHLY; CDR2 reads FYNNEI. The CDR3 sequence: CAGRGSGNTGELFF. DNA of the CDR3: TGTGCTGGGCGGGGTTCTGGGAACACCGGGGAGCTGTTTTTT.

This clone came up a few times. CDR3 DNA sequence: TGCGCCAGCAGCCTCCCTGGACAAGGCAAGGATACGCAGTATTTT. It translates to CASSLPGQGKDTQYF. The chain is built from TRBV5-1 and TRBJ2-3, with a possible D match to TRBD1 (5 bases). Looked up from germline, CDR1 is SGHRS and CDR2 is YFSETQ. The CDR3 runs to 15 residues. Trimming removed 4 bases from V and 6 bases from J, with 18 bases in between.

A few counts support this clone. The chain carries TRBV2 and TRBJ2-7, with TRBD2 matching over 7 bases. Unmatched junction bases numbered 7, after V lost 8 bases and J lost 6 bases. The CDR3 totals 12 residues. Germline V gene data show CDR1 as SNHLY and CDR2 as FYNNEI. The CDR3 region is CASGRERGEQYF. CDR3 bases: TGTGCCAGCGGGCGGGAGAGAGGCGAGCAGTACTTC.

The rearrangement joins TRBV9 to TRBJ1-1; 7 bases line up with TRBD1. J gave up 3 bases and V 3 bases, and 2 bases lay outside the gene matches. Germline values: CDR1 SGDLS, CDR2 YYNGEE. This CDR3 has 13 amino acids. As DNA, the CDR3 is TGTGCCAGCAGCGCAGACAGGGACACTGAAGCTTTCTTT. The encoded protein is CASSADRDTEAFF.

The CDR3 sequence: CASSQGGGRYEGNTIYF. In DNA form, the CDR3 reads TGCGCCAGCAGCCAAGGTGGGGGCAGGTATGAAGGAAACACCATATATTTT. V gene TRBV4-1 combines with J gene TRBJ1-3; a weak D match, TRBD1 (6 bases). This CDR3 spans 17 amino acids. The germline V gene has CDR1 MGHRA and CDR2 YSYEKL. V was cut by 1 base and J by 4 bases, with 17 bases left in between.

This clone was picked up a small number of times. CDR3 sequence: CASSLGTGKEQYF. CDR3 nucleotide sequence: TGCGCCAGCAGCTTGGGGACAGGGAAAGAGCAGTACTTC. The genes are TRBV5-1 and TRBJ2-7; 8 bases map to TRBD1. The J segment lost 7 bases and the V segment lost 0 bases, leaving 3 bases of the junction unmatched. This CDR3 is built from 13 residues. From germline, CDR1 is SGHRS and CDR2 YFSETQ.

The chain carries TRBV18 and TRBJ2-7; TRBD1 matches 7 bases. The CDR3 extends over 14 amino acids. Germline V gene sequence: CDR1 KGHSH, CDR2 LQKENI. V lost 0 bases, J lost 6 bases, and 5 bases stayed unmatched. The CDR3 DNA is TGTGCCAGCTCACCACCCCCGACAGGGAGCGAGCAGTACTTC. Protein product: CASSPPPTGSEQYF.

This clone was seen more than once but under ten times. This sequence joins TRBV27 and TRBJ2-2; D gene ambiguous. The CDR3 sequence is 13 residues long. Trimming removed 5 bases at V and 0 bases at J, with 4 bases between. The germline CDR1 and CDR2 sequences are MNHEY and SMNVEV (reference sequence). The CDR3 sequence: CASSPPNTGELFF. In DNA, the CDR3 is TGTGCCAGCAGTCCCCCGAACACCGGGGAGCTGTTTTTT.

Notes on this clone: Other DNA sequences from this sample encode an identical CDR3 as well. The rearrangement uses TRBV29-1 and TRBJ2-5; TRBD1 matches 10 bases. Germline V gene data show CDR1 as SQVTM and CDR2 as ANQGSEA. Trimming removed 3 bases from V and 1 base from J; junction bases left unmatched: 8. The CDR3 sequence is 16 residues long. The CDR3 nucleotides are TGCAGCGTTGAGGATCCAGGGACAGGGGTCCAAGAGACCCAGTACTTC. This codes for CSVEDPGTGVQETQYF.

This clone was detected a few times. The chain is built from TRBV2 and TRBJ2-1, with 8 bases matching TRBD2. Germline V gives CDR1 SNHLY, CDR2 FYNNEI. V was clipped by 9 bases and J by 6 bases; unmatched bases: 10. CDR3 length: 14 residues. DNA of the CDR3: TGTGCCAGTCCGCGCGGGACTAGTCTCAATGAGCAGTTCTTC. Amino acids: CASPRGTSLNEQFF.

The chain combines TRBV2 with TRBJ1-2; D ambiguous. Trimming removed 4 bases at V and 5 bases at J, with 11 bases between. The CDR3 has 13 residues. Germline CDR1 and CDR2: SNHLY and FYNNEI. The CDR3 loop is CASSGDWEYGYTF. In nucleotides, the CDR3 is TGTGCCAGCAGTGGTGATTGGGAGTATGGCTACACCTTC.

The V and J genes are TRBV20-1 and TRBJ2-5; D remains ambiguous. The CDR3 is 10 residues long. V lost 6 bases, J lost 13 bases, and 15 bases lay in between. Germline V CDR1 and CDR2: DFQATT, SNEGSKA (reference sequence). The CDR3 spells CSAFLAPRYF. The CDR3, as DNA: TGCAGTGCCTTCTTGGCCCCTCGGTACTTC.

The J gene is TRBJ2-2, the V gene TRBV7-3; D unresolved. Deletions cut 5 bases from V and 4 bases from J, with 8 bases between. The germline gives CDR1 SGHTA, CDR2 FQGTGA. There are 13 residues in the CDR3. The CDR3 protein is CASSLTFTGELFF. CDR3 in DNA: TGTGCCAGCAGCCTCACTTTCACCGGGGAGCTGTTTTTT.

This clone was detected only a few times. This chain connects TRBV7-2 to TRBJ1-5, with D unclear. V lost 1 base and J lost 7, with 2 bases in between. The CDR3 covers 11 residues. Germline V gene data show CDR1 as SGHTA and CDR2 as FQGNSA. CDR3 sequence: CASSLGQPQHF. The CDR3 DNA is TGTGCCAGCAGCTTAGGACAGCCCCAGCATTTT.

V usage is TRBV28 and J usage is TRBJ2-7; D is unclear. The V gene lost 5 bases and the J gene lost 0 bases, with 5 bases spanning the gap. CDR1 and CDR2 (germline): MDHEN, SYDVKM. The CDR3 is made up of 12 amino acids. CDR3 bases: TGTGCCAGCAGTCCCATCTCCTACGAGCAGTACTTC. It is translated as CASSPISYEQYF.

This clone was recorded a few times. The rearrangement links TRBV7-9 to TRBJ2-5, with D hard to call. The J call is doubtful: the DNA matches TRBJ2-7 better. This CDR3 is built from 12 residues. Germline V gene sequence: CDR1 SEHNR, CDR2 FQNEAQ (reference sequence). The CDR3 region has the DNA TGTGCCAGCAGCGGGTACTCCTACGAGCAGTACTTC. Translating it yields CASSGYSYEQYF.

This clone was recorded many times. The rearrangement uses TRBV10-3 and TRBJ2-7, with TRBD1 matching over 7 bases. CDR1 and CDR2 from the germline V gene are ENHRY and SYGVKD. The CDR3 spans 14 residues. Trimming at V came to 4 bases and at J to 0 bases, leaving 3 bases not matched to a gene. CDR3 sequence (DNA): TGTGCCATCAGTGGACAGGGAAGCTCCTACGAGCAGTACTTC. Translating gives CAISGQGSSYEQYF.